This T cell receptor beta chain was obtained from a study of vaccination and CD4 T cells after COVID-19. About the study: Drawing of post-COVID samples took place a median about 100 days after diagnosis (range 35 to 161). General study findings and limits: Clonotypes reactive to SARS-CoV-2 had a median that went up from 21 to 38, but not significantly.

Indicated treatment: roughly 10-day PBMC culture with coronavirus spike peptide pools or control peptides (ViraFEST assay). Cultures used some 2 million PBMCs per well, approximately 9.2 IU/ml IL-2 and approximately 10 ug/ml peptides. This CDR3 is built from 12 residues. The V gene lost 6 bases and the J gene lost 6 bases, with 11 bases spanning the gap. Germline lookup yields CDR1 DFQATT and CDR2 SNEGSKA (reference sequence). This clonotype was counted a few times. Its matching antigen is unknown. Researchers used the Oncomine TCR Beta short-read assay to sequence DNA from cultured CD4+ T cells. TCRdb called the PCR reads again in MiXCR, with one record for every CDR3 protein. The sample carries about 18,000 distinct CDR3 sequences, around 52% recorded once.

The rearrangement uses TRBV20-1 and TRBJ2-2; D may be TRBD2 (5 bases). The sequence was obtained from a human donor who had recovered from COVID-19. Material: CD4+ T cells from blood, cultured in vitro, obtained before SARS-CoV-2 vaccination. The CDR3 nucleotides read TGCAGTGCGAGGACTGGGCCCGGGGAGCTGTTTTTT. Protein product: CSARTGPGELFF.